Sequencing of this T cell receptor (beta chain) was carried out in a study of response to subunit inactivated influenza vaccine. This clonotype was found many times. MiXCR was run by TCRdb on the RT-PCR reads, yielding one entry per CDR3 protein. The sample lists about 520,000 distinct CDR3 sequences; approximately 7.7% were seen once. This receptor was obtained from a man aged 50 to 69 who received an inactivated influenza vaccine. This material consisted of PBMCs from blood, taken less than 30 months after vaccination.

DNA for the CDR3: TGTGCCAGCAGCTCAAGAGGGGACAGGGTCCATTCACCCCTCCACTTT. Its translation is CASSSRGDRVHSPLHF. The genes are TRBV7-6 and TRBJ1-6, with TRBD1 matching 9 bases. Germline V gene sequence: CDR1 SGHVS, CDR2 FNYEAQ. This CDR3 comprises 16 residues. The ends lost 4 bases at V and 8 bases at J; junction bases unmatched: 9.